The present entry profiles one T cell receptor (beta chain) with its context. The antigen this receptor binds is unknown. There are no base qualities to consult, and no much larger clone falls within one base. The entry originates in a study of shared clonotypes between healthy human individuals (TCRdb year 2020). Study-wide context: A few men and a couple of women, aged 18 to 49 years, made up the cohort. To increase sequencing depth and limit assay-specific biases, different laboratories used diverse techniques to prepare libraries and sequence TCR repertoires. Per donor, leukapheresis produced somewhere between about 0.94 and 9.5 billion PBMCs. The study deeply sequenced blood TCR repertoires of about 5 healthy adults to estimate repertoire size and the extent of clonotype sharing between individuals. Study-wide conclusions, independent of this receptor: Because the study included a small number of donors, the genetic and exposure-history diversity represented was limited. Pairwise subsampling led to the expectation that sequencing depth would affect the degree of clonotype sharing among donors. Only blood was sampled, and tissue TCR repertoires likely differ from those in blood.

TCR CDR3 regions were amplified from genomic DNA by multiplex PCR using the deep immunoSEQ assay. Genomic DNA extracted from each cell subset was distributed evenly over all wells of several immunoSEQ 96-well plates, and each plate served as one replicate. Each replicate PCR for unsorted PBMC received 300 to 350 ng genomic DNA, equal to 30,000 to 35,000 T cell genomes. Ten immunoSEQ deep assay plates were used to sequence the unsorted PBMC genomic DNA. The purified libraries were quantified using a Qubit 3.0 fluorometer, sized with a Bioanalyzer 2100, and then quantified again using the KAPA Library Quantification kit. A separate single-read 150-cycle Illumina NextSeq 550 flow cell was used to sequence each immunoSEQ 96-well plate. The source study handled its data this way. Because the immunoSEQ output included only junctional sequences and no quality scores, the filtering could not be the same as the filtering used for full-length reads. To assign V/J genes and CDR3, sequences were annotated using PyIR, a Python wrapper for IgBLAST v1.9, with IMGT germline references. Reads with weak V/J assignments (E-value above 1e-6), missing CDR3, stop codons, out-of-frame junctions, or ambiguous translated residues were removed. A V3J clonotype was defined by an identical inferred V gene, J gene, and CDR3 amino acid sequence. Percentage overlap between repertoires was calculated by dividing the number of shared unique clonotypes by the size of the smaller repertoire. Three approaches were used to assess repertoire richness: RTK rarefaction, the Chao1 estimator, and Recon v2.1 estimates of unobserved clonotypes. The table comes from immuneACCESS by way of TCRdb, which keeps in-frame sequences with V and J called. Part of the clones is missing from these tables; in studies checked, under half for an unresolved V gene and the rest for unknown reasons. V, J and clone size were drawn from that table, and D and trimming were deduced from the DNA. The sample contains about 480,000 clones, nearly 80% of them found a single time. The ten largest make up around an eighth of the sample.

The donors were healthy, HIV-negative adults who had no recently reported acute infections or vaccinations. Only Caucasian adults living in Nashville, Tennessee, USA were represented among the donors. For unsorted samples, some 90 million PBMCs were counted, and genomic DNA was extracted using the QIAamp DNA Blood Mini kit. After blood collection by leukapheresis, PBMCs were isolated using Ficoll-Histopaque density gradient centrifugation and then cryopreserved in the vapor phase of liquid nitrogen. Based on the germline V gene, the CDR1 and CDR2 sequences are SGHTS and YDEGEE. Including the terminal cysteine and phenylalanine, the CDR3 comprises 16 residues. Only the CDR3 portion is preserved as DNA: 48 bases, with reading frame beginning at the first base. Germline trimming: 4 bases from V, 2 bases from J; junction bases outside gene matches: 9.

This receptor chain uses TRBV5-8 and TRBJ2-1, and 7 junctional nucleotides match TRBD1. Input material: PBMCs. This sequence was found in a woman in her forties in good health. Some clones in this sample may be carry-over from other donors' samples. The sequenced DNA is TGTGCCAGCAGCCCACCCTACAGGGGTACCTACAATGAGCAGTTCTTC. It specifies CASSPPYRGTYNEQFF.